This entry lists 31 T cell receptor beta chains sequenced from one sample in a study of CD4+ T cells in melanoma. The protocol was immunoSEQ multiplex PCR, while the TCRdb copy is restricted to in-frame clones and leaves out a portion. The data hold thousands of clones, with approximately 64% observed a single time. Sequences were obtained from cells from a culture (not recorded whether cultured in vitro). All receptors come from a human donor with melanoma.

In its sample, this clone was seen a few times. The rearrangement uses TRBV9 and TRBJ1-1; D is unresolved. The CDR3 contains 15 residues. V was trimmed by 0 bases and J by 1 base, leaving 10 bases between them. CDR1 and CDR2 (germline): SGDLS, YYNGEE. This chain's CDR3 is CASSVGVPANTEAFF. In DNA, the CDR3 is TGTGCCAGCAGCGTAGGGGTCCCAGCGAACACTGAAGCTTTCTTT.

This clone showed up just a few times. This chain uses TRBV27 with TRBJ1-3; D gene ambiguous. V was shortened by 7 bases and J by 4 bases, with 11 bases between the two germline ends. The CDR3 runs 13 residues. Germline V lookup: CDR1 MNHEY, CDR2 SMNVEV (reference sequence). The CDR3 is CASKFAAGNTIYF. CDR3 nucleotides: TGTGCCAGCAAGTTTGCAGCAGGAAACACCATATATTTT.

The sample holds a few counts of this clone. This chain uses TRBV7-2 with TRBJ2-3, with D perhaps matching TRBD2 (6 bases). The V gene lost 4 bases and the J gene lost 0 bases, with 11 bases spanning the gap. Germline V gene sequence: CDR1 SGHTA, CDR2 FQGNSA. The CDR3 sequence is 15 residues long. CDR3 bases: TGTGCCAGCAGCTCCACTAGCACTAGCACAGATACGCAGTATTTT. Translating it yields CASSSTSTSTDTQYF.

This chain uses TRBV18 with TRBJ1-1, with D possibly TRBD1 on 6 matching bases. Per germline, CDR1 KGHSH and CDR2 LQKENI. CDR3 length: 13 residues. The V and J ends lost 3 bases and 7 bases respectively, with 12 bases between them. In nucleotides, the CDR3 is TGTGCCAGCTCACCGGGGGCATCAGGTGAAGCTTTCTTT. Translation: CASSPGASGEAFF.

The chain is built from TRBV4-1 and TRBJ1-2; D is unclear. V was pared by 4 bases and J by 4 bases, with 13 bases between. CDR3 size: 14 residues. The V gene's germline CDR1 is MGHRA and CDR2 YSYEKL. The CDR3 coding sequence is TGCGCCAGCAGCCTCCAGTTGTCAGGCTATGGCTACACCTTC. Protein: CASSLQLSGYGYTF.

The CDR3 DNA sequence: TGTGCCAGCAGCTTAGGTTTATTCTATGGCTACACCTTC. It codes for CASSLGLFYGYTF. This sequence joins TRBV7-2 and TRBJ1-2, with D unclear. The CDR3 is 13 amino acids. Per the germline V gene, CDR1 is SGHTA and CDR2 is FQGNSA. Between the trimmed V and J ends, which lost 1 base and 4 bases, there was a span of 7 bases.

The V call is TRBV5-5, the J call TRBJ1-4, with 8 positions matching TRBD1. The trim removed 3 bases at V and 10 bases at J, leaving 11 bases unmatched. The CDR3 covers 15 residues. CDR1 and CDR2 (germline): SGHKS, YYEKEE (reference sequence). CDR3 coding DNA: TGTGCCAGCAGCTCCCCTGACAGGGGTCGTGCAAAACTGTTTTTT. This encodes CASSSPDRGRAKLFF.

V and J are TRBV29-1 and TRBJ1-2; the D is unclear. This CDR3 region has 15 residues. Germline CDR1 reads SQVTM; CDR2 reads ANQGSEA. The V end lost 3 bases, the J end lost 4 bases, and 18 bases lay between the germline ends. The CDR3 bases are TGCAGCGTTGACGGGGTCTTGGGCTCCTCCTATGGCTACACCTTC. Its protein product is CSVDGVLGSSYGYTF.

The J gene is TRBJ1-2, the V gene TRBV4-1; TRBD1 agrees at 8 bases. This CDR3 contains 14 residues. Germline CDR1 MGHRA, CDR2 YSYEKL. J lost 5 bases, V lost 7 bases, and 9 bases had no gene match. Here the CDR3 DNA reads TGCGCCAGCAACCCGACAGGGGATGGGTATGGCTACACCTTC. This sequence encodes CASNPTGDGYGYTF.

CDR3 nucleotides: TGTGCCAGCAGCTTAGACACCAACTATGGCTACACCTTC. Protein product: CASSLDTNYGYTF. J is TRBJ1-2 and V is TRBV7-9; D ambiguous. Trimming shortened V by 1 base and J by 2 bases, and 5 bases separated the two germline ends. CDR1 SEHNR and CDR2 FQNEAQ come from the germline V gene (reference sequence). The CDR3 has 13 amino acids.

The CDR3 reads CASSLRTGIGDTQYF. The CDR3 bases are TGTGCCAGCAGCTTAAGGACAGGGATAGGAGATACGCAGTATTTT. V usage is TRBV11-2 and J usage is TRBJ2-3, with 8 bases matching TRBD1. The germline gives CDR1 SGHAT, CDR2 FQNNGV. The CDR3 is 15 amino acids. The V and J ends lost 2 bases and 5 bases, in that order; junction bases with no gene match: 6. Using reference TRBV11-2 and TRBJ2-3 for the parts outside the CDR3, the full variable domain is EAGVAQSPRYKIIEKRQSVAFWCNPISGHATLYWYQQILGQGPKLLIQFQNNGVVDDSQLPKDRFSAERLKGVDSTLKIQPAKLEDSAVYLCASSLRTGIGDTQYFGPGTRLTVL.

V is TRBV5-1 and J is TRBJ2-2; maybe TRBD1 (6 bases). The ends were cut back, 1 base at V and 4 bases at J, with 14 bases in the middle. The CDR3 is 16 amino acids. The germline CDR1 and CDR2 sequences are SGHRS and YFSETQ. The CDR3 DNA reads TGCGCCAGCAGCTTGCTTGGGGCAGGGGTCACCGGGGAGCTGTTTTTT. Protein sequence: CASSLLGAGVTGELFF.

The chain employs TRBV5-1 and TRBJ1-1; D gene unclear. The CDR3 length is 14 residues. CDR1 and CDR2 from the germline V gene are SGHRS and YFSETQ. Trimming removed 0 bases at V and 1 base at J, with 7 bases between. CDR3 nucleotides: TGCGCCAGCAGCTTGGGACAACGGAACACTGAAGCTTTCTTT. This gives the protein CASSLGQRNTEAFF.

The chain joins TRBV11-2 to TRBJ1-6; D is ambiguous. Looked up from germline, CDR1 is SGHAT and CDR2 is FQNNGV. This CDR3 is built from 13 residues. V was clipped by 5 bases and J by 6 bases, with 8 bases between them. Written as DNA, the CDR3 is TGTGCCAGCAGCCCATTTCCTAATTCACCCCTCCACTTT. This gives the protein CASSPFPNSPLHF.

This rearrangement joins TRBV6-6 to TRBJ2-5; maybe TRBD1 (5 bases). Trimming took off 4 bases at V and 1 base at J, with 13 bases between the two ends. The CDR3 totals 15 residues. Germline V gene sequence: CDR1 MNHNY, CDR2 SVGAGI (reference sequence). The CDR3 DNA sequence: TGTGCCAGCAGTTTCCAGGGTCTGGTCCAAGAGACCCAGTACTTC. Its protein is CASSFQGLVQETQYF.

V usage is TRBV5-1 and J usage is TRBJ2-5; TRBD2 aligns across 7 bases. Germline values: CDR1 SGHRS, CDR2 YFSETQ. The length of the CDR3 is 13 residues. Unmatched junction bases numbered 5, after V lost 4 bases and J lost 5 bases. The CDR3 DNA is TGCGCCAGCAGCGCCCAGGGAGGGGAGACCCAGTACTTC. This translates into CASSAQGGETQYF.

The V gene is TRBV6-1, the J gene TRBJ2-5, with D possibly matching TRBD2 (6 bases). CDR1 and CDR2 (germline): MNHNS, SASEGT. This CDR3 contains 16 residues. Trimming took 1 base from V and 3 from J, leaving 15 bases between them. The CDR3 sequence: CASSEDLGRPKETQYF. DNA for the CDR3: TGTGCCAGCAGTGAAGATCTAGGGAGGCCCAAAGAGACCCAGTACTTC.

The chain combines TRBV30 with TRBJ1-5; no firm D call. CDR1 is GTSNPN, CDR2 SVGIG, per germline (reference sequence). CDR3 length: 13 residues. The V end lost 0 bases, the J end lost 0 bases, and 3 bases lay between the germline ends. The CDR3 sequence: CAWSVDSNQPQHF. The CDR3 coding sequence is TGTGCCTGGAGTGTGGATAGCAATCAGCCCCAGCATTTT. The full variable domain, with the rest looked up from reference TRBV30 and TRBJ1-5, is SQTIHQWPATLVQPVGSPLSLECTVEGTSNPNLYWYRQAAGRGLQLLFYSVGIGQISSEVPQNLSASRPQDRQFILSSKKLLLSDSGFYLCAWSVDSNQPQHFGDGTRLSIL.

CDR3 amino acids: CASSRGGTTDTQYF. For the CDR3, the DNA is TGTGCCAGCAGCCGCGGGGGGACCACAGATACGCAGTATTTT. This rearrangement joins TRBV4-2 to TRBJ2-3; TRBD2 aligns across 8 bases. Germline CDR1 is LGHNA and CDR2 is YNFKEQ. With V trimmed by 4 bases and J by 2 bases, 2 bases remained unmatched. This CDR3 has 14 residues.

As regards this clone: Sequence at one end of the junction differs from germline and may be a read error. V and J are TRBV10-3 and TRBJ1-1; D call uncertain. Germline V lookup: CDR1 ENHRY, CDR2 SYGVKD. The CDR3 contains 13 residues. The CDR3 loop is CAISESTITKAFF. The CDR3 DNA is TGTGCCATCAGTGAGTCGACGATCACTAAAGCTTTCTTT.

This chain connects TRBV28 to TRBJ1-6; 7 bases align to TRBD1. The CDR3 has 11 amino acids. Germline lookup yields CDR1 MDHEN and CDR2 SYDVKM. V shed 6 bases and J 15 bases; nucleotides not matched to a gene: 5. CDR3 protein: CASRHRGFLHF. The CDR3 region has the DNA TGTGCCAGCAGACACAGGGGATTCCTCCACTTT.

In this sample, this clone turned up once. The chain couples TRBV2 to TRBJ2-7; 8 bases align to TRBD2. CDR1 SNHLY and CDR2 FYNNEI come from the germline V gene. The CDR3 has 13 amino acids. J gave up 3 bases and V 4 bases, and 2 bases lay outside the gene matches. The CDR3 loop is CASSGGLVYEQYF. Written as DNA, the CDR3 is TGTGCCAGCAGTGGGGGACTAGTCTACGAGCAGTACTTC. The full variable domain, its missing parts supplied by reference TRBV2 and TRBJ2-7, is EPEVTQTPSHQVTQMGQEVILRCVPISNHLYFYWYRQILGQKVEFLVSFYNNEISEKSEIFDDQFSVERPDGSNFTLKIRSTKLEDSAMYFCASSGGLVYEQYFGPGTRLTVT.

Sample share makes this clone medium-sized (0.01 to 0.1%). The J gene is TRBJ1-2, the V gene TRBV18; unclear D gene. The V gene lost 2 bases and the J gene lost 0 bases, with 13 bases spanning the gap. Germline CDR1 reads KGHSH; CDR2 reads LQKENI. This CDR3 has 16 residues. The CDR3 DNA reads TGTGCCAGCTCACCATCAATAGTGCGAGCTAACTATGGCTACACCTTC. Translated: CASSPSIVRANYGYTF. Looking up the rest from reference TRBV18 and TRBJ1-2 gives the full variable domain: NAGVMQNPRHLVRRRGQEARLRCSPMKGHSHVYWYRQLPEEGLKFMVYLQKENIIDESGMPKERFSAEFPKEGPSILRIQQVVRGDSAAYFCASSPSIVRANYGYTFGSGTRLTVV.

This clone has more than one count but fewer than ten. The chain carries TRBV10-2 and TRBJ1-1; D gene uncertain. The CDR3 is 14 amino acids. Germline loops: CDR1 WSHSY, CDR2 SAAADI. V lost 3 bases and J 1 base, leaving 9 bases between the germline ends. The CDR3 here is CASSDPSSNTEAFF. The CDR3 nucleotides read TGCGCCAGCAGTGACCCCAGCTCGAACACTGAAGCTTTCTTT.

This chain joins TRBV6-5 and TRBJ1-5; D remains ambiguous. V lost 2 bases and J 2 bases, leaving 4 bases between the germline ends. CDR3 length: 13 amino acids. Per the germline V gene, CDR1 is MNHEY and CDR2 is SVGAGI. The CDR3 spells CASSYARNQPQHF. DNA for the CDR3: TGTGCCAGCAGTTACGCTCGCAATCAGCCCCAGCATTTT.

The J gene is TRBJ2-7, the V gene TRBV30; 9 bases match TRBD1. The CDR3 is 14 residues long. The germline V gene has CDR1 GTSNPN and CDR2 SVGIG (reference sequence). Losses at the gene ends were 3 bases for V and 1 base for J; bases not matched to a gene: 4. CDR3 bases: TGTGCCTGGAGAAACAGGGGGCATTCCTACGAGCAGTACTTC. It yields the protein CAWRNRGHSYEQYF. Filled out from reference TRBV30 and TRBJ2-7, the complete variable domain reads SQTIHQWPATLVQPVGSPLSLECTVEGTSNPNLYWYRQAAGRGLQLLFYSVGIGQISSEVPQNLSASRPQDRQFILSSKKLLLSDSGFYLCAWRNRGHSYEQYFGPGTRLTVT.

This clone was seen once. The rearrangement uses TRBV27 and TRBJ1-1; D possibly corresponds to TRBD1 (6 bases). The CDR3 extends over 14 amino acids. Germline V gives CDR1 MNHEY, CDR2 SMNVEV (reference sequence). Trimming shortened V by 5 bases and J by 9 bases, and 19 bases separated the two germline ends. The CDR3 bases are TGTGCCAGCAGTCAAGCATACAGGGCATCTAAAGCTTTCTTT. Translating it yields CASSQAYRASKAFF.

V is TRBV5-1 and J is TRBJ2-1, with D perhaps TRBD1 (5 bases). There are 14 residues in the CDR3. Germline V gene data show CDR1 as SGHRS and CDR2 as YFSETQ. V was pared by 2 bases and J by 4 bases, with 10 bases between. The CDR3 DNA reads TGCGCCAGCAGCTTCGGCCAGGGTTACAATGAGCAGTTCTTC. Residues: CASSFGQGYNEQFF.

This rearrangement joins TRBV5-6 to TRBJ2-5; D possibly uses TRBD1 or TRBD2 (7 bases each). V gave up 1 base and J gave up 7 bases, with 11 bases separating them. The CDR3 totals 13 residues. Germline CDR1 SGHDT, CDR2 YYEEEE. The chain's CDR3 is CASSLSGGVTQYF. In nucleotides, the CDR3 is TGTGCCAGCAGCTTGTCAGGGGGGGTGACCCAGTACTTC.

The J gene is TRBJ1-1, the V gene TRBV5-4, with D hard to call. This CDR3 comprises 15 residues. In germline, CDR1 is SGHNT, CDR2 YYREEE (reference sequence). Trimming cost V 4 bases and J 0 bases, with 13 bases left between them. The DNA for the CDR3 is TGTGCCAGCAGCCAAATAAGAGGCCTGAACACTGAAGCTTTCTTT. Residues: CASSQIRGLNTEAFF.

In this sample, this clone turned up a few times. V gene TRBV11-2 combines with J gene TRBJ2-3; D might be TRBD1 (6 bases). V lost 1 base and J 5 bases, leaving 7 bases between the germline ends. Germline CDR1 SGHAT, CDR2 FQNNGV. There are 13 residues in the CDR3. Written as DNA, the CDR3 is TGTGCCAGCAGCTTAGTCAGGGGAGATACGCAGTATTTT. Protein product: CASSLVRGDTQYF.